These 25 T cell receptor beta chains share one sample of origin, sequenced in a study of human CD8 memory T cell subsets. Sequencing libraries of TCR beta were made by UMI-labeled 5' RACE. From the 5' RACE reads, TCRdb lists one entry per CDR3 protein and no DNA. The table for this sample gives 15,000 to 20,000 distinct CDR3 sequences. The specimen was CD8+ stem-like memory T cells (TSCM and TCM) sorted from PBMCs. As for subset: stem-like memory CD8 T cells (TSTEM), CCR7+ PD-1- TIGIT-. Source of these receptors: a human donor in good health.

The chain joins TRBV6-1 to TRBJ1-1. The germline gives CDR1 MNHNS, CDR2 SASEGT. This CDR3 is built from 14 residues. The CDR3 region is CASSELTTNTEAFF.

The chain recombines TRBV29-1 with TRBJ2-1. The CDR3 has 12 amino acids. Germline-derived CDR1 and CDR2 are SQVTM and ANQGSEA. The CDR3 is CSVYGSYNEQFF.

The chain has TRBV5-5 and TRBJ2-7; the D call from TCRdb, TRBD1, cannot be confirmed without DNA. This CDR3 comprises 16 residues. Germline V gene sequence: CDR1 SGHKS, CDR2 YYEKEE (reference sequence). The CDR3 here is CASTTEGDYAHGEQYF.

This chain joins TRBV7-2 and TRBJ1-1; the TCRdb call, TRBD1, lacks DNA for checking. From germline, CDR1 is SGHTA and CDR2 FQGNSA. The CDR3 length is 12 residues. Here the CDR3 reads CASSTGSDEAFF.

The chain is built from TRBV6-5 and TRBJ2-3; no DNA is available, so the TRBD2 call from TCRdb remains unchecked. Looked up from germline, CDR1 is MNHEY and CDR2 is SVGAGI. The CDR3 contains 13 residues. CDR3 loop: CASSYSWRDTQYF.

By frequency, this clonotype registers medium-sized. The chain has TRBV29-1 and TRBJ2-5; the D gene TCRdb calls, TRBD2, cannot be checked with no DNA. The germline V gene has CDR1 SQVTM and CDR2 ANQGSEA. The CDR3 spans 15 residues. CDR3 loop: CSAAIAVVERETQYF.

This chain connects TRBV28 to TRBJ2-2; TCRdb designates TRBD2, a call that cannot be tested without DNA. The CDR3 has 23 residues. CDR1 and CDR2 from the germline V gene are MDHEN and SYDVKM. The CDR3 loop reads CASSSHLQELTSGRAGYSGELFF.

This chain connects TRBV28 to TRBJ1-6; as DNA is missing, the TRBD1 call by TCRdb cannot be tested. The CDR3 contains 16 residues. From germline, CDR1 is MDHEN and CDR2 SYDVKM. The CDR3: CASSHPPGATNSPLHF. Drawing the rest from reference TRBV28 and TRBJ1-6, the complete variable domain is DVKVTQSSRYLVKRTGEKVFLECVQDMDHENMFWYRQDPGLGLRLIYFSYDVKMKEKGDIPEGYSVSREKKERFSLILESASTNQTSMYLCASSHPPGATNSPLHFGNGTRLTVT.

This chain connects TRBV4-3 to TRBJ2-2; TCRdb lists TRBD1, though no DNA is available to test this call. The CDR3 sequence is 15 residues long. Germline values: CDR1 LGHNA, CDR2 YSLEER. This CDR3 is CASSPTGSDTGELFF.

The V call is TRBV12-2, the J call TRBJ1-2; checking the TCRdb D call of TRBD1 is not possible without DNA. TRBV12-2 is designated a pseudogene. The CDR3 has 13 residues. The CDR3 is CASRSPRADGYTF.

The genes are TRBV27 and TRBJ2-3. From germline, CDR1 is MNHEY and CDR2 SMNVEV (reference sequence). The CDR3 runs 13 residues. The CDR3 reads CASSSVATDTQYF.

This chain uses TRBV19 with TRBJ2-1. This CDR3 comprises 16 residues. The germline V gene encodes CDR1 LNHDA and CDR2 SQIVND (reference sequence). The chain's CDR3 is CASSIRRFAAYNEQFF. Full variable domain (remainder filled in from reference TRBV19 and TRBJ2-1): DGGITQSPKYLFRKEGQNVTLSCEQNLNHDAMYWYRQDPGQGLRLIYYSQIVNDFQKGDIAEGYSVSREKKESFPLTVTSAQKNPTAFYLCASSIRRFAAYNEQFFGPGTRLTVL.

The rearrangement links TRBV15 to TRBJ1-6. The germline CDR1 and CDR2 sequences are LNHNV and YYDKDF (reference sequence). The CDR3 is 12 residues long. The CDR3 spells CATSRENSPLHF.

The J gene is TRBJ2-1, the V gene TRBV7-9. This CDR3 region has 15 residues. Germline lookup yields CDR1 SEHNR and CDR2 FQNEAQ (reference sequence). CDR3 sequence: CASSLGPSSYNEQFF. Complete variable domain (other parts from reference TRBV7-9 and TRBJ2-1): DTGVSQNPRHKITKRGQNVTFRCDPISEHNRLYWYRQTLGQGPEFLTYFQNEAQLEKSRLLSDRFSAERPKGSFSTLEIQRTEQGDSAMYLCASSLGPSSYNEQFFGPGTRLTVL.

The chain is built from TRBV29-1 and TRBJ2-7. The CDR3 runs 13 residues. In germline, CDR1 is SQVTM, CDR2 ANQGSEA. CDR3: CSVEGQQPLEQYF.

The genes are TRBV7-9 and TRBJ2-2. CDR3 size: 15 residues. Germline CDR1 and CDR2: SEHNR and FQNEAQ (reference sequence). CDR3: CASSLRISNTGELFF.

This CDR3 reads CASSIEPVNTEAFF. V gene TRBV19 combines with J gene TRBJ1-1. The CDR3 totals 14 residues. Germline-derived CDR1 and CDR2 are LNHDA and SQIVND (reference sequence).

The gene calls are TRBV12-3 or TRBV12-4 and TRBJ2-7. The CDR3 has 14 residues. The CDR3 loop is CASSPIPGSYEQYF.

The rearrangement joins TRBV10-2 to TRBJ1-2. The V gene's germline CDR1 is WSHSY and CDR2 SAAADI. The CDR3 extends over 13 amino acids. The CDR3: CASSVGPDYGYTF.

CDR3 amino acids: CASSSGTELSYNEQFF. The chain links TRBV27 to TRBJ2-1; TCRdb's assignment of TRBD1 cannot be checked, as there is no DNA. The CDR3 loop spans 16 amino acids. CDR1 MNHEY and CDR2 SMNVEV come from the germline V gene (reference sequence).

This sequence joins TRBV4-3 and TRBJ2-7. The CDR3 sequence is 16 residues long. From germline, CDR1 is LGHNA and CDR2 YSLEER. The CDR3 reads CASSQESTGASYEQYF.

This sequence joins TRBV28 and TRBJ2-7; the TCRdb call, TRBD1, lacks DNA for checking. This CDR3 contains 13 residues. Germline-derived CDR1 and CDR2 are MDHEN and SYDVKM. The CDR3 sequence: CASRGQVLREQYF.

This rearrangement joins TRBV29-1 to TRBJ2-3; TCRdb reports TRBD2, a call that lacks DNA to check it against. CDR1 SQVTM and CDR2 ANQGSEA come from the germline V gene. The CDR3 has 13 residues. The CDR3 is CSVIAGAPDTQYF.

The J gene is TRBJ2-2, the V gene TRBV9; TCRdb returns TRBD2, unconfirmable since there is no DNA. Germline V CDR1 and CDR2: SGDLS, YYNGEE. The CDR3 is 19 amino acids. This chain's CDR3 is CASSPRGLAGSTGGGELFF. Supplemented by reference TRBV9 and TRBJ2-2, the full variable domain reads DSGVTQTPKHLITATGQRVTLRCSPRSGDLSVYWYQQSLDQGLQFLIQYYNGEERAKGNILERFSAQQFPDLHSELNLSSLELGDSALYFCASSPRGLAGSTGGGELFFGEGSRLTVL.

This chain uses TRBV4-3 with TRBJ1-4; TCRdb gives TRBD1 as the D gene, but with no DNA this cannot be confirmed. The V gene's germline CDR1 is LGHNA and CDR2 YSLEER. This CDR3 has 15 residues. The CDR3 protein is CASSPGRQGNEKLFF.